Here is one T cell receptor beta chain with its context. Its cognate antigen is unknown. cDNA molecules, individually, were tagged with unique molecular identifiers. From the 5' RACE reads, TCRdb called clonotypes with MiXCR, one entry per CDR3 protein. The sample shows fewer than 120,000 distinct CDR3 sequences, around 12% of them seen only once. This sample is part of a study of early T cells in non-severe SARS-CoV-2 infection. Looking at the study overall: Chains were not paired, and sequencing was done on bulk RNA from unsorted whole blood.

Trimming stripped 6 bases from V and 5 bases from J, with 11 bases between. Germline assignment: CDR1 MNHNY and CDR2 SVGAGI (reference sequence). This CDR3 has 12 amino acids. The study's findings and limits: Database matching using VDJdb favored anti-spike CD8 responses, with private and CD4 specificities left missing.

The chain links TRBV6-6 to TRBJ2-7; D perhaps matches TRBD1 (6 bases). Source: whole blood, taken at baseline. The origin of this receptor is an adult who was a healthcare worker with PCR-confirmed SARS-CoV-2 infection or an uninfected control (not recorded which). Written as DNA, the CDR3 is TGTGCCAGCAGCCACAGGGTCCACGAGCAGTACTTC. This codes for CASSHRVHEQYF.